This note documents a single TCR beta chain sequence. The protocol was immunoSEQ multiplex PCR, while the TCRdb copy is restricted to in-frame clones and leaves out a portion. The sample shows about 140,000 clones, about 91% of them seen only once. These data are taken from a study of control samples from healthy donors and cancer patients. The CDR3 has 16 amino acids. V lost 4 bases, J lost 3 bases, and 6 bases stayed unmatched. The source of this sequence is a man younger than 45 in good health. The gene calls are TRBV23-1 and TRBJ2-3; 11 nucleotides agree with TRBD2. TRBV23-1 is annotated as an ORF whose role is uncertain. The source material was blood. The CDR3 sequence is CASSPLTSGETDTQYF. DNA of the CDR3: TGCGCCAGCAGTCCCCTGACTAGCGGGGAAACAGATACGCAGTATTTT.